This TCR beta chain came from a study of blood T cell repertoires in COVID-19. Overall study: From T cells, B-cell-depleted T cells, or PBMCs came the material, which was cDNA or gDNA.

The V gene end was trimmed by 0 bases and the J gene end by 8 bases; junction bases not matched to a gene: 4. The V gene's germline CDR1 is SGHRS and CDR2 YFSETQ. The CDR3 is 14 amino acids. Per the study methods: Amplification from reference gene primers served as the basis for estimated nucleated cell counts. Data came from immunoSEQ multiplex PCR; TCRdb stores just in-frame clones and leaves some out. V, J and clone size derive from that table, while D and trimming were established from the DNA sequence. The sample consists of 180,000 or so clones, around four fifths of them appearing once. The sequenced material came from peripheral blood. This TCR derives from a woman aged 40-49 years with COVID-19, enrolled during active disease. The chain links TRBV5-1 to TRBJ1-4, with 7 bases aligning to TRBD1. The chain's CDR3 is CASSLATGVEKLFF. The CDR3, as DNA: TGCGCCAGCAGCTTGGCCACAGGGGTGGAAAAACTGTTTTTT.